Each of the 27 T cell receptor beta chains below was sequenced from the same sample in a study of patients and donors after allogeneic stem cell transplantation. A single record per CDR3 protein comes from TCRdb applying MiXCR to the RT-PCR reads. Counted here are hundreds of thousands of distinct CDR3 sequences, 16% occurring once; the ten biggest clones make up around 7.2%. The specimen was blood, either unsorted or a sorted T cell fraction (not recorded which). Receptor source: a human donor who was either an allogeneic HSCT recipient or a stem cell or donor lymphocyte infusion donor (not recorded which). It is not recorded whose cells these are; they may come from a transplant donor.

J is TRBJ2-5 and V is TRBV5-1; TRBD2 matches 7 bases. Unmatched junction bases numbered 9, after V lost 0 bases and J lost 4 bases. CDR1 is SGHRS and CDR2 is YFSETQ in the germline V gene. CDR3 length: 16 residues. DNA for the CDR3: TGCGCCAGCAGCTTGGAGGCTAGCGGCCCCTCAGAGACCCAGTACTTC. As protein: CASSLEASGPSETQYF.

The rearrangement joins TRBV4-1 to TRBJ2-1; D is undetermined. Germline V gene sequence: CDR1 MGHRA, CDR2 YSYEKL. The length of the CDR3 is 12 residues. Trimming left V 1 base short and J 12 bases short, with 10 bases between. The CDR3 loop is CASSQVGPRQFF. Here the CDR3 DNA reads TGCGCCAGCAGCCAAGTAGGGCCCAGGCAGTTCTTC.

This clonotype was counted only a few times. V and J are TRBV6-1 and TRBJ2-3; 10 nucleotides line up with TRBD1. Per the germline V gene, CDR1 is MNHNS and CDR2 is SASEGT. This CDR3 is built from 11 residues. V lost 9 bases to trimming and J lost 6 bases; unmatched junction nucleotides: 0. For the CDR3, the DNA is TGTGCCAGGGGACAGGGGGATACGCAGTATTTT. Encoded protein: CARGQGDTQYF.

This chain connects TRBV7-8 to TRBJ2-7, with 9 bases lining up with TRBD2. Unmatched junction bases numbered 4, after V lost 1 base and J lost 3 bases. The CDR3 has 15 residues. The germline CDR1 and CDR2 sequences are SGHVS and FQNEAQ. CDR3 region: CASSLGDSGSYEQYF. The CDR3, as DNA: TGTGCCAGCAGCTTAGGTGATAGCGGGAGCTACGAGCAGTACTTC.

The chain couples TRBV6-2 or TRBV6-3 to TRBJ2-2; maybe TRBD2 (6 bases). Germline V CDR1 and CDR2: MNHEY, SVGEGT. V gave up 7 bases and J gave up 3 bases, with 12 bases separating them. This CDR3 has 14 amino acids. The CDR3 spells CASTRGRHTGELFF. The CDR3 bases are TGTGCCAGCACTCGGGGGAGACACACCGGGGAGCTGTTTTTT.

This sequence joins TRBV24-1 and TRBJ2-2; TRBD1 matches 7 bases. The length of the CDR3 is 15 residues. Per the germline V gene, CDR1 is KGHDR and CDR2 is SFDVKD. J was trimmed by 8 bases and V by 3 bases; bases with no gene match: 8. The CDR3: CATSDAGTALGELFF. The CDR3 DNA follows: TGTGCCACCAGTGATGCCGGGACAGCGTTAGGGGAGCTGTTTTTT.

This chain joins TRBV5-1 and TRBJ2-7; TRBD2 matches at 13 bases. Germline V CDR1 and CDR2: SGHRS, YFSETQ. V shed 4 bases and J 6 bases; nucleotides not matched to a gene: 4. The CDR3 spans 14 residues. CDR3 protein: CASSKTSGGTEQYF. CDR3 nucleotide sequence: TGCGCCAGCAGCAAGACTAGCGGGGGGACCGAGCAGTACTTC. Looking up the rest from reference TRBV5-1 and TRBJ2-7 gives the full variable domain: KAGVTQTPRYLIKTRGQQVTLSCSPISGHRSVSWYQQTPGQGLQFLFEYFSETQRNKGNFPGRFSGRQFSNSRSEMNVSTLELGDSALYLCASSKTSGGTEQYFGPGTRLTVT.

The chain couples TRBV30 to TRBJ2-7; 10 nucleotides agree with TRBD1. Germline CDR1 and CDR2: GTSNPN and SVGIG (reference sequence). The V segment lost 2 bases and the J segment 7 bases; nucleotides outside the gene matches: 11. The CDR3 sequence is 15 residues long. In DNA, the CDR3 is TGTGCCTGGAGTTGGACCGGACAGGGGGTCGGGGAGCAGTACTTC. Protein sequence: CAWSWTGQGVGEQYF.

This clonotype showed up just a few times. The rearrangement joins TRBV24-1 to TRBJ2-3, with 13 bases fitting TRBD2. The CDR3 covers 16 residues. V lost 6 bases and J lost 2; bases outside the gene matches: 4. The germline V gene has CDR1 KGHDR and CDR2 SFDVKD. The CDR3 nucleotides are TGTGCCACCAGTTGGGGACTAGCGGGGACCACAGATACGCAGTATTTT. This encodes CATSWGLAGTTDTQYF.

The V gene is TRBV7-3, the J gene TRBJ2-7; 8 positions match TRBD2. Trimming at V came to 5 bases and at J to 3 bases, leaving 6 bases not matched to a gene. Germline CDR1 reads SGHTA; CDR2 reads FQGTGA. The CDR3 totals 14 residues. CDR3 DNA: TGTGCCAGCAGCCGGACTAGCAGTCTCTACGAGCAGTACTTC. The encoded protein is CASSRTSSLYEQYF.

The chain joins TRBV5-4 to TRBJ2-7; D unresolved. CDR3 size: 14 residues. Looked up from germline, CDR1 is SGHNT and CDR2 is YYREEE (reference sequence). Trimming took off 2 bases at V and 5 bases at J, with 14 bases between the two ends. CDR3 bases: TGTGCCAGCAGCTTTTCGGCTTCGACGGACGAGCAGTACTTC. Amino acids: CASSFSASTDEQYF.

This clonotype was picked up a small number of times. V and J are TRBV12-3 or TRBV12-4 and TRBJ1-4, with D unclear. V lost 5 bases to trimming and J lost 0 bases, with 7 bases between them. CDR3 size: 14 residues. As DNA, the CDR3 is TGTGCCAGCAGTATTCAGGCAACTAATGAAAAACTGTTTTTT. Translation: CASSIQATNEKLFF.

The chain links TRBV14 to TRBJ2-7; TRBD1 might be the D (7 bases). Germline V gene lookup returns CDR1 SGHDN and CDR2 FVKESK. This CDR3 spans 14 amino acids. V was clipped by 7 bases and J by 0 bases, with 13 bases between them. The CDR3 loop is CASTQGGLSYEQYF. CDR3 DNA sequence: TGTGCCAGCACCCAGGGGGGACTCTCCTACGAGCAGTACTTC. Filled out from reference TRBV14 and TRBJ2-7, the complete variable domain reads EAGVTQFPSHSVIEKGQTVTLRCDPISGHDNLYWYRRVMGKEIKFLLHFVKESKQDESGMPNNRFLAERTGGTYSTLKVQPAELEDSGVYFCASTQGGLSYEQYFGPGTRLTVT.

The genes are TRBV7-2 and TRBJ1-3, with D maybe TRBD1 (6 bases). Trimming removed 5 bases at V and 0 bases at J, with 11 bases between. The CDR3 spans 15 residues. The V gene's germline CDR1 is SGHTA and CDR2 FQGNSA. The DNA of the CDR3 is TGTGCCAGCAGCCCCCGACAGGCCTCTGGAAACACCATATATTTT. Residues: CASSPRQASGNTIYF.

The rearrangement joins TRBV7-2 to TRBJ2-2; D is possibly TRBD2 (6 bases). CDR1 and CDR2 from the germline V gene are SGHTA and FQGNSA. CDR3 size: 16 residues. Trimming cost V 2 bases and J 1 base, with 11 bases left between them. DNA of the CDR3: TGTGCCAGCAGCTTAAAGGAGGGGATGAACACCGGGGAGCTGTTTTTT. Translating it yields CASSLKEGMNTGELFF.

This clonotype showed up just a few times. The chain links TRBV2 to TRBJ2-4; either TRBD1 or TRBD2 may supply D (5 bases each). The V and J ends lost 2 bases and 0 bases respectively, with 8 bases between them. Germline loops: CDR1 SNHLY, CDR2 FYNNEI. The CDR3 is 15 residues long. The CDR3 loop reads CASSEFGTAKNIQYF. CDR3 DNA: TGTGCCAGCAGTGAATTCGGGACAGCCAAAAACATTCAGTACTTC.

This sequence joins TRBV12-3 or TRBV12-4 and TRBJ2-3; D possibly corresponds to TRBD1 (5 bases). This CDR3 comprises 16 residues. V lost 5 bases, J lost 0 bases, and 15 bases lay in between. In DNA form, the CDR3 reads TGTGCCAGCAGTCCGAGACAGATACCAAGCACAGATACGCAGTATTTT. It yields the protein CASSPRQIPSTDTQYF.

V usage is TRBV6-1 and J usage is TRBJ1-2; 9 bases are shared with TRBD1. The CDR3 runs to 17 residues. Germline CDR1 and CDR2: MNHNS and SASEGT. Losses at the gene ends were 7 bases for V and 0 bases for J; bases not matched to a gene: 12. The CDR3 sequence is CASILGWDRDANYGYTF. As DNA, the CDR3 is TGTGCCAGCATACTTGGTTGGGACAGGGACGCTAACTATGGCTACACCTTC.

This clonotype has more than one count but fewer than ten. The chain has TRBV10-3 and TRBJ2-5; 8 nucleotides align to TRBD2. CDR1 and CDR2 from the germline V gene are ENHRY and SYGVKD. The CDR3 spans 15 residues. The V and J ends lost 2 bases and 5 bases, in that order; junction bases with no gene match: 7. CDR3 loop: CAISEPSGGRETQYF. In DNA form, the CDR3 reads TGTGCCATCAGTGAGCCCAGCGGGGGTAGGGAGACCCAGTACTTC.

The chain combines TRBV6-2 or TRBV6-3 with TRBJ2-1; TRBD1 matches at 8 bases. Germline V CDR1 and CDR2: MNHEY, SVGEGT. Germline trimming cut 4 bases from V and 7 bases from J; bases unmatched to any gene: 12. This CDR3 contains 16 residues. CDR3 amino acids: CASSSPGQGAVNEQFF. The CDR3, as DNA: TGTGCCAGCAGTTCCCCGGGGCAGGGGGCTGTTAATGAGCAGTTCTTC.

This clonotype was detected a few times. The genes are TRBV18 and TRBJ1-4; no clear D. CDR3 length: 12 amino acids. With 0 bases removed from V and 8 bases from J, the gap between germline ends came to 4 bases. The V gene's germline CDR1 is KGHSH and CDR2 LQKENI. The CDR3 sequence: CASSPPGEKLFF. The DNA for the CDR3 is TGTGCCAGCTCACCACCGGGGGAAAAACTGTTTTTT.

The gene calls are TRBV20-1 and TRBJ2-7, with 7 nucleotides matching TRBD1. From germline, CDR1 is DFQATT and CDR2 SNEGSKA (reference sequence). V trimming: 4 bases; J trimming: 2 bases; junction bases outside the gene matches: 5. The length of the CDR3 is 13 residues. The CDR3 DNA reads as TGCAGTGCTAAGACAGGGAACGCCTACGAGCAGTACTTC. Residues: CSAKTGNAYEQYF.

The chain couples TRBV29-1 to TRBJ1-3; D not resolved. Trimming removed 5 bases from V and 0 bases from J, with 11 bases in between. This CDR3 is 14 amino acids long. CDR1 and CDR2 (germline): SQVTM, ANQGSEA. This chain's CDR3 is CSVHPTGSGNTIYF. CDR3 nucleotide sequence: TGCAGCGTTCATCCAACCGGCTCTGGAAACACCATATATTTT.

The chain uses TRBV4-1 and TRBJ1-4; 9 positions agree with TRBD1. This CDR3 is built from 20 residues. V was clipped by 3 bases and J by 4 bases; unmatched bases: 18. Germline V gene sequence: CDR1 MGHRA, CDR2 YSYEKL. CDR3 in DNA: TGCGCCAGCAGCCAGGGGTTCTTAACAGGGGGCCCCACCTTTAATGAAAAACTGTTTTTT. This sequence encodes CASSQGFLTGGPTFNEKLFF.

CDR3 amino acids: CASSVPGGYEQYF. For the CDR3, the DNA is TGTGCCAGCAGTGTCCCTGGAGGGTACGAGCAGTACTTC. J is TRBJ2-7 and V is TRBV6-1; D perhaps matches TRBD2 (6 bases). The germline V gene has CDR1 MNHNS and CDR2 SASEGT. V lost 4 bases to trimming and J lost 4 bases, with 11 bases between them. The CDR3 consists of 13 residues.

This chain uses TRBV27 with TRBJ1-2; perhaps TRBD1 as D (5 bases). This CDR3 is built from 13 residues. Trimming removed 2 bases at V and 4 bases at J, with 8 bases between. Germline CDR1 MNHEY, CDR2 SMNVEV (reference sequence). CDR3 nucleotides: TGTGCCAGCAGTTTAAAGGGGATCTATGGCTACACCTTC. This translates into CASSLKGIYGYTF.

Only a few counts were recorded for this clonotype. This rearrangement joins TRBV20-1 to TRBJ2-7; TRBD1 aligns across 8 bases. V lost 5 bases and J lost 3; bases outside the gene matches: 9. The CDR3 totals 14 residues. Germline values: CDR1 DFQATT, CDR2 SNEGSKA (reference sequence). The CDR3 DNA reads TGCAGTGCTCCCGCTATTGGGACAGGCTACGAGCAGTACTTC. Its translation: CSAPAIGTGYEQYF.